The source of this T cell receptor beta chain is a study of radiotherapy plus CTLA-4 blockade in lung cancer. Findings and caveats of the study: An expansion of tumor-derived TCR clones occurred in blood after radiotherapy plus ipilimumab. Early blood T cell clone dynamics, with interferon-beta, were reported to best predict response.

V lost 2 bases and J lost 6, with 7 bases in between. Germline V gene data show CDR1 as SGHVS and CDR2 as FNYEAQ. The CDR3 has 12 residues. Repertoires were generated with immunoSEQ multiplex PCR, while TCRdb's copy carries only in-frame clones and drops some. This sample carries roughly 76,000 clones, under 75% of them seen once, and the ten largest clones take more than 9%. The study gave focal radiation plus ipilimumab CTLA-4 blockade to patients with chemo-refractory metastatic non-small-cell lung cancer. This clone was observed a handful of times. Its antigen is unknown. The origin of this receptor is a human donor with non-small cell lung cancer whose response to radiotherapy plus ipilimumab could not be evaluated. The sequences come from peripheral blood, collected from a patient treated with radiotherapy plus ipilimumab. V gene TRBV7-6 combines with J gene TRBJ1-2; D is possibly TRBD1 (6 bases). The CDR3 region has the DNA TGTGCCAGCAGCTTATCAGGGGATGGCTACACCTTC. Protein product: CASSLSGDGYTF.